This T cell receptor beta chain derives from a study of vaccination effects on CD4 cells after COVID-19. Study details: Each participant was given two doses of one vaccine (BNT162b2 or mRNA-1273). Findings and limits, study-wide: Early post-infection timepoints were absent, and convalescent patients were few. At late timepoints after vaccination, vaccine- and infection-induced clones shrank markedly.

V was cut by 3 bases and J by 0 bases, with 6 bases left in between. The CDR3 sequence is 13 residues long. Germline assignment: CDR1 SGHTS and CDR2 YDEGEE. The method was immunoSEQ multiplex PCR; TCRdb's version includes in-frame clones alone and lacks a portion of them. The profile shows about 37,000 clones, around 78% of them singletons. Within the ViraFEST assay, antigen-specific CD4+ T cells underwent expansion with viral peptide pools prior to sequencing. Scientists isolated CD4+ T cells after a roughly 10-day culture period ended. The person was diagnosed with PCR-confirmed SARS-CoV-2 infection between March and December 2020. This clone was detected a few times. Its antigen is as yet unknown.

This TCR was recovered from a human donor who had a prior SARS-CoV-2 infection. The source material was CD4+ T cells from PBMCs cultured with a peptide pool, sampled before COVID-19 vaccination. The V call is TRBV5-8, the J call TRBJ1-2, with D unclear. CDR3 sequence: CASSYDTNYGYTF. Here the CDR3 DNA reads TGTGCCAGCAGCTACGATACTAACTATGGCTACACCTTC.